One and the same sample provided the 32 T cell receptor beta chains below, sequenced in a study of neoadjuvant anti-PD-1 for oral cavity cancer (dated by TCRdb to the early 2020s). What this sample's time point label stands for: after neoadjuvant nivolumab, at surgical resection. The method was the immunoSEQ multiplex PCR assay. This immuneACCESS table, as held by TCRdb, lists in-frame sequences with V and J called but not all clones. Of the missing ones, under half trace to an unresolved V gene in checked studies; the others have no known cause. For this sample the table gives roughly 36,000 clones, of which 30% to 40% were detected only once. More than 15% of the sample belongs to the ten largest clones. This specimen was tumor tissue, taken after nivolumab (anti-PD-1) treatment. These TCRs come from a person between 35 and 79 years old with oral cavity squamous cell carcinoma.

J is TRBJ2-7 and V is TRBV11-2, with D possibly TRBD1 on 6 matching bases. This CDR3 has 15 amino acids. Germline loops: CDR1 SGHAT, CDR2 FQNNGV. The V end was cut by 1 base, the J end by 4 bases, with 14 bases between. The chain's CDR3 is CASSLGSVRGYEQYF. Written as DNA, the CDR3 is TGTGCCAGCAGCTTAGGGTCGGTCAGGGGATACGAGCAGTACTTC. The full variable domain, completed using reference TRBV11-2 and TRBJ2-7, is EAGVAQSPRYKIIEKRQSVAFWCNPISGHATLYWYQQILGQGPKLLIQFQNNGVVDDSQLPKDRFSAERLKGVDSTLKIQPAKLEDSAVYLCASSLGSVRGYEQYFGPGTRLTVT.

This clone turned up a few times. V and J are TRBV15 and TRBJ2-7; 7 bases align to TRBD2. Trimming at V came to 5 bases and at J to 0 bases, leaving 7 bases not matched to a gene. This CDR3 has 15 residues. The germline V gene encodes CDR1 LNHNV and CDR2 YYDKDF (reference sequence). CDR3 sequence reads: CATSPATGGSYEQYF. The CDR3 DNA reads as TGTGCCACCAGCCCCGCGACGGGGGGCTCCTACGAGCAGTACTTC.

V and J are TRBV11-3 and TRBJ2-2, with D perhaps matching TRBD2 (6 bases). V gave up 2 bases and J gave up 4 bases, with 20 bases separating them. The CDR3 runs 18 residues. Germline assignment: CDR1 SGHNT and CDR2 YENEEA. The CDR3 region is CASSLSPPAGSATGELFF. The CDR3 DNA sequence: TGTGCCAGCAGCTTATCCCCTCCTGCGGGGTCCGCCACCGGGGAGCTGTTTTTT.

The genes are TRBV5-4 and TRBJ2-1; D possibly corresponds to TRBD2 (6 bases). V lost 4 bases to trimming and J lost 7 bases, with 9 bases between them. This CDR3 region has 12 residues. The germline V gene encodes CDR1 SGHNT and CDR2 YYREEE (reference sequence). This CDR3 reads CASSPEGNEQFF. DNA for the CDR3: TGTGCCAGCAGCCCGGAGGGTAATGAGCAGTTCTTC.

Only a few counts were recorded for this clone. This CDR3 is CASSYRGEMNTEAFF. Here the CDR3 DNA reads TGCGCCAGCAGCTATCGGGGGGAGATGAACACTGAAGCTTTCTTT. This sequence joins TRBV5-1 and TRBJ1-1; tentative D call: TRBD1 (5 bases). Deletions cut 3 bases from V and 0 bases from J, with 12 bases between. Germline CDR1 reads SGHRS; CDR2 reads YFSETQ. This CDR3 has 15 residues.

The rearrangement links TRBV27 to TRBJ2-1; D might be TRBD1 or TRBD2, each matching 5 bases. This CDR3 comprises 16 residues. The ends were cut back, 7 bases at V and 6 bases at J, with 22 bases in the middle. CDR1 and CDR2 (germline): MNHEY, SMNVEV (reference sequence). DNA of the CDR3: TGTGCCAGCAAACCCCTCGGCAGGGACGGAGCCAATGAGCAGTTCTTC. Translation: CASKPLGRDGANEQFF.

The chain uses TRBV28 and TRBJ1-2; D is uncertain. This CDR3 comprises 19 residues. V gave up 8 bases and J gave up 3 bases, with 31 bases separating them. The germline CDR1 and CDR2 sequences are MDHEN and SYDVKM. CDR3 region: CASERTSESPLELHYGYTF. The CDR3 coding sequence is TGTGCCAGCGAGCGGACCAGCGAGTCTCCCCTAGAGCTTCACTATGGCTACACCTTC.

V usage is TRBV15 and J usage is TRBJ2-7; 8 bases map to TRBD2. The CDR3 runs to 15 residues. The V segment lost 4 bases and the J segment 4 bases; nucleotides outside the gene matches: 9. Germline lookup yields CDR1 LNHNV and CDR2 YYDKDF (reference sequence). The CDR3 spells CATSTPASGSYEQYF. DNA for the CDR3: TGTGCCACCAGCACACCAGCTAGCGGGTCGTACGAGCAGTACTTC.

This rearrangement joins TRBV27 to TRBJ1-1; D possibly corresponds to TRBD1 (5 bases). The length of the CDR3 is 12 residues. V lost 2 bases, J lost 5 bases, and 6 bases lay in between. The germline CDR1 and CDR2 sequences are MNHEY and SMNVEV (reference sequence). CDR3 coding DNA: TGTGCCAGCAGTTTACGGGGGACTGAAGCTTTCTTT. Its translation: CASSLRGTEAFF.

The chain is built from TRBV30 and TRBJ1-5; possibly TRBD1 for D (6 bases). V lost 2 bases to trimming and J lost 7 bases, with 18 bases between them. The CDR3 totals 15 residues. Germline V gives CDR1 GTSNPN, CDR2 SVGIG (reference sequence). CDR3 protein: CAWSYRGAGRQPQHF. The CDR3 DNA follows: TGTGCCTGGAGTTATCGGGGGGCGGGACGGCAGCCCCAGCATTTT.

The rearrangement links TRBV5-6 to TRBJ1-4; 7 bases agree with TRBD1. This CDR3 is built from 15 residues. V dropped 3 bases and J dropped 5; count of bases not matched to a gene: 7. The germline CDR1 and CDR2 sequences are SGHDT and YYEEEE. This CDR3 reads CASSSYTGQNEKLFF. As DNA, the CDR3 is TGTGCCAGCAGCTCCTACACGGGACAGAATGAAAAACTGTTTTTT.

The chain has TRBV18 and TRBJ1-5; D unclear. Trimming removed 6 bases at V and 0 bases at J, with 6 bases between. In germline, CDR1 is KGHSH, CDR2 LQKENI. The CDR3 has 13 residues. The CDR3 DNA is TGTGCCAGCTCGCAGGATAGCAATCAGCCCCAGCATTTT. This gives the protein CASSQDSNQPQHF.

This clone was counted between two and nine times. The gene calls are TRBV19 and TRBJ2-2, with TRBD2 identical over 8 bases. This CDR3 contains 18 residues. CDR1 is LNHDA, CDR2 SQIVND, per germline (reference sequence). V dropped 5 bases and J dropped 3; count of bases not matched to a gene: 14. DNA for the CDR3: TGTGCCAGTAGTGACGTCCCGGGGCGGGGGGCTTACACCGGGGAGCTGTTTTTT. Its translation is CASSDVPGRGAYTGELFF.

This clone was detected only a few times. This chain's CDR3 is CASPYEQYF. In DNA form, the CDR3 reads TGTGCCAGCCCCTACGAGCAGTACTTC. The chain joins TRBV6-4 to TRBJ2-7; D is unresolved. Germline V gives CDR1 MRHNA, CDR2 SNTAGT. V was cut by 8 bases and J by 2 bases, with 1 base left in between. The CDR3 covers 9 residues.

A single count supports this clone. CDR3 in DNA: TGCGCCAGCAGCTTGATAGGAGAGAACACTGAAGCTTTCTTT. Translated, it gives CASSLIGENTEAFF. This chain links TRBV5-1 with TRBJ1-1; unclear D gene. CDR1 and CDR2 (germline): SGHRS, YFSETQ. The V and J ends lost 1 base and 1 base respectively, with 8 bases between them. CDR3 length: 14 residues. The entire variable domain, with the rest obtained from reference TRBV5-1 and TRBJ1-1, is as follows: KAGVTQTPRYLIKTRGQQVTLSCSPISGHRSVSWYQQTPGQGLQFLFEYFSETQRNKGNFPGRFSGRQFSNSRSEMNVSTLELGDSALYLCASSLIGENTEAFFGQGTRLTVV.

This clone was observed a few times. V gene TRBV6-1 combines with J gene TRBJ2-7; no definite D call. CDR3 length: 14 residues. CDR1 MNHNS and CDR2 SASEGT come from the germline V gene. V was clipped by 3 bases and J by 2 bases, with 11 bases between them. The CDR3 loop is CASSEPGPPYEQYF. In DNA, the CDR3 is TGTGCCAGCAGTGAGCCGGGTCCGCCCTACGAGCAGTACTTC.

This chain joins TRBV6-6 and TRBJ2-3, with D tentatively TRBD2 (7 bases). Trimming removed 5 bases at V and 3 bases at J, with 15 bases between. Germline V CDR1 and CDR2: MNHNY, SVGAGI (reference sequence). This CDR3 spans 15 amino acids. The CDR3 region is CASSGRDIGTDTQYF. CDR3 sequence (DNA): TGTGCCAGCAGTGGGAGGGACATAGGGACAGATACGCAGTATTTT.

The chain joins TRBV7-6 to TRBJ1-3; TRBD1 might be the D (5 bases). The germline CDR1 and CDR2 sequences are SGHVS and FNYEAQ. The ends were cut back, 1 base at V and 1 base at J, with 14 bases in the middle. This CDR3 is 17 amino acids long. The CDR3 here is CASSLGPSGGSGNTIYF. The CDR3 nucleotides read TGTGCCAGCAGCTTAGGGCCCTCGGGGGGATCTGGAAACACCATATATTTT.

The gene calls are TRBV14 and TRBJ2-1, with D perhaps assigned TRBD1 or TRBD2 (6 bases each). The CDR3 spans 15 residues. V was clipped by 4 bases and J by 0 bases, with 10 bases between them. CDR1 is SGHDN, CDR2 FVKESK, per germline. The CDR3 protein is CASSRRGHSYNEQFF. CDR3 sequence (DNA): TGTGCCAGCAGCCGGCGGGGACACTCCTACAATGAGCAGTTCTTC.

The rearrangement uses TRBV19 and TRBJ1-2; unclear D gene. Germline CDR1 LNHDA, CDR2 SQIVND (reference sequence). V dropped 6 bases and J dropped 2 bases, with 13 bases sitting between them. This CDR3 has 14 amino acids. The CDR3 DNA is TGTGCCAGTAGCCCGGAGACGGTGAACTATGGCTACACCTTC. Translated: CASSPETVNYGYTF. The full variable domain, its missing parts supplied by reference TRBV19 and TRBJ1-2, is DGGITQSPKYLFRKEGQNVTLSCEQNLNHDAMYWYRQDPGQGLRLIYYSQIVNDFQKGDIAEGYSVSREKKESFPLTVTSAQKNPTAFYLCASSPETVNYGYTFGSGTRLTVV.

This clone was counted many times. V is TRBV15 and J is TRBJ1-5; D ambiguous. Germline assignment: CDR1 LNHNV and CDR2 YYDKDF (reference sequence). Between the trimmed V and J ends, which lost 0 bases and 7 bases, there was a span of 13 bases. The CDR3 contains 15 residues. The chain's CDR3 is CATSRDRDSGQPQHF. The CDR3 DNA is TGTGCCACCAGCAGAGATCGAGACTCGGGACAGCCCCAGCATTTT.

In its sample, this clone was seen a few times. The J gene is TRBJ1-2, the V gene TRBV29-1, with no clear D. CDR1 is SQVTM and CDR2 is ANQGSEA in the germline V gene. V lost 4 bases and J lost 0, with 6 bases in between. The CDR3 loop spans 12 amino acids. The CDR3 nucleotides are TGCAGCGTTGGAATCACTAACTATGGCTACACCTTC. Translation gives CSVGITNYGYTF.

This chain joins TRBV9 and TRBJ2-7; either TRBD1 or TRBD2 may fit D (5 bases each). V lost 3 bases and J lost 4, with 17 bases in between. The V gene's germline CDR1 is SGDLS and CDR2 YYNGEE. CDR3 length equals 15 residues. The CDR3 DNA reads TGTGCCAGCAGCGGAGGGCCTACAGGACAATACGAGCAGTACTTC. Translation: CASSGGPTGQYEQYF.

A few counts support this clone. This chain connects TRBV4-1 to TRBJ1-1; 8 bases line up with TRBD1. CDR3 size: 15 residues. Germline V lookup: CDR1 MGHRA, CDR2 YSYEKL. The V gene end was trimmed by 1 base and the J gene end by 1 base; junction bases not matched to a gene: 2. The CDR3, as DNA: TGCGCCAGCAGCCAAGTGGACAGGGAGAACACTGAAGCTTTCTTT. Its protein product is CASSQVDRENTEAFF.

The chain uses TRBV15 and TRBJ1-4; no clear D. V was pared by 1 base and J by 6 bases, with 15 bases between. The CDR3 extends over 16 amino acids. Germline loops: CDR1 LNHNV, CDR2 YYDKDF (reference sequence). The CDR3 protein is CATSRGLGRRDEKLFF. The CDR3 DNA reads TGTGCCACCAGCAGAGGATTAGGGAGAAGGGATGAAAAACTGTTTTTT.

This sequence joins TRBV9 and TRBJ1-3; no reliable D call. This CDR3 has 14 residues. Germline V gene lookup returns CDR1 SGDLS and CDR2 YYNGEE. Trimming removed 1 base from V and 0 bases from J, with 5 bases in between. CDR3 in DNA: TGTGCCAGCAGCGTACACAACTCTGGAAACACCATATATTTT. Translation: CASSVHNSGNTIYF. The full variable domain, with the rest looked up from reference TRBV9 and TRBJ1-3, is DSGVTQTPKHLITATGQRVTLRCSPRSGDLSVYWYQQSLDQGLQFLIQYYNGEERAKGNILERFSAQQFPDLHSELNLSSLELGDSALYFCASSVHNSGNTIYFGEGSWLTVV.

The CDR3: CASSYYWASSETQYF. DNA for the CDR3: TGTGCCAGCAGTTATTACTGGGCTAGTTCAGAGACCCAGTACTTC. The J gene is TRBJ2-5, the V gene TRBV6-5; no reliable D call. This CDR3 has 15 amino acids. Germline V CDR1 and CDR2: MNHEY, SVGAGI. The V end was cut by 3 bases, the J end by 4 bases, with 15 bases between.

This clone occurred a few times. The chain links TRBV9 to TRBJ2-1, with 7 bases matching TRBD2. The germline V gene has CDR1 SGDLS and CDR2 YYNGEE. The CDR3 consists of 16 residues. V lost 4 bases, J lost 0 bases, and 7 bases stayed unmatched. CDR3 sequence (DNA): TGTGCCAGCAGCCCGCCGACGGGGGGCTCCTACAATGAGCAGTTCTTC. This sequence encodes CASSPPTGGSYNEQFF.

This chain uses TRBV18 with TRBJ2-7; 7 nucleotides agree with TRBD1. J gave up 3 bases and V 0 bases, and 8 bases lay outside the gene matches. The germline CDR1 and CDR2 sequences are KGHSH and LQKENI. The CDR3 sequence is 16 residues long. The CDR3 here is CASSPPRTGPSYEQYF. The CDR3 nucleotides read TGTGCCAGCTCACCACCGAGGACAGGACCCAGCTACGAGCAGTACTTC. Full variable domain (outside the CDR3, taken from reference TRBV18 and TRBJ2-7): NAGVMQNPRHLVRRRGQEARLRCSPMKGHSHVYWYRQLPEEGLKFMVYLQKENIIDESGMPKERFSAEFPKEGPSILRIQQVVRGDSAAYFCASSPPRTGPSYEQYFGPGTRLTVT.

This clone has just a few counts. The rearrangement links TRBV7-2 to TRBJ1-2, with 9 bases aligning to TRBD1. Germline assignment: CDR1 SGHTA and CDR2 FQGNSA. The CDR3 runs to 15 residues. Unmatched junction bases numbered 8, after V lost 5 bases and J lost 4 bases. CDR3: CASSPRTGATYGYTF. The CDR3 bases are TGTGCCAGCAGCCCCCGGACAGGGGCAACCTATGGCTACACCTTC.

The chain has TRBV30 and TRBJ1-2; 12 bases align to TRBD1. The CDR3 sequence is 13 residues long. Per germline, CDR1 GTSNPN and CDR2 SVGIG (reference sequence). With 8 bases clipped from V and 7 bases from J, the junction kept 8 bases outside the gene matches. CDR3 loop: CAGPGTGGFGYTF. The CDR3 DNA sequence: TGTGCCGGCCCCGGGACAGGGGGCTTTGGCTACACCTTC.

Comment on this clone: A read error may account for a junction end that differs from germline. The gene calls are TRBV5-1 and TRBJ2-7, with TRBD1 identical over 7 bases. The CDR3 runs to 13 residues. Per the germline V gene, CDR1 is SGHRS and CDR2 is YFSETQ. The CDR3, as DNA: TGTGCCAGCAGCTTGGCAGGGGGACAGTCGTTTTACTTC. Its translation: CASSLAGGQSFYF. Full variable domain (rest looked up from reference TRBV5-1 and TRBJ2-7): KAGVTQTPRYLIKTRGQQVTLSCSPISGHRSVSWYQQTPGQGLQFLFEYFSETQRNKGNFPGRFSGRQFSNSRSEMNVSTLELGDSALYLCASSLAGGQSFYFGPGTRLTVT.